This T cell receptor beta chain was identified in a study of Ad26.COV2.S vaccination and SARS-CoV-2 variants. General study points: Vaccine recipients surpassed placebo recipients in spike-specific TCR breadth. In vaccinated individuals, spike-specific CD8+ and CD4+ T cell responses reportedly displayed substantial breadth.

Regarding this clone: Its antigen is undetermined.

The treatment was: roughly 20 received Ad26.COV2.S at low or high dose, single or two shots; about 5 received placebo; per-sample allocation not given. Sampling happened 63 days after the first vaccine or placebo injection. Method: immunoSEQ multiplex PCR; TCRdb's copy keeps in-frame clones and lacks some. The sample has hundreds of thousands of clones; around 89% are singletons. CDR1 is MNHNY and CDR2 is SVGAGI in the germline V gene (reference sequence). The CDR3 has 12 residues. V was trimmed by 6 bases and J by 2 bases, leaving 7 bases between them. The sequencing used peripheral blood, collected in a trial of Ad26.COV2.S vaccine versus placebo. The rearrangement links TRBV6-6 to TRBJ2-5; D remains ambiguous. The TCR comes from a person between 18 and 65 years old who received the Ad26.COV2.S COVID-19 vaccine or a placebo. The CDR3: CASRTNQETQYF. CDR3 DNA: TGTGCCAGCAGGACAAATCAAGAGACCCAGTACTTC.